The 22 T cell receptor beta chains listed next were all sequenced from one sample in a study of Graves' ophthalmopathy and Graves' hyperthyroidism listed by TCRdb under 2018. TCRdb records Illumina HiSeq 2000 as the sequencer. For repertoire sequencing, the TCR beta CDR3 regions were amplified from RNA transcripts. A first-round RT-PCR used HTBI primers with the Qiagen OneStep RT-PCR kit, followed by a second-round multiplex PCR, size selection and purification. TCRdb took the public reads, trimmed them with fastp at Q25, ran MiXCR for clone calling and kept in-frame beta chains. Rows are combined by CDR3 protein, so each entry shows the most common genes and DNA. This sample gives 200,000 to 300,000 distinct CDR3 sequences in total; around 42% of them show up just once. The leading ten clones occupy less than 50% of the sample. The source material was peripheral blood. The receptors were gathered from an adult man with Graves' ophthalmopathy.

The chain links TRBV7-9 to TRBJ2-2; D is possibly TRBD1 (6 bases). The CDR3 has 15 residues. Trimming stripped 8 bases from V and 4 bases from J, with 17 bases between. Germline V lookup: CDR1 SEHNR, CDR2 FQNEAQ (reference sequence). In DNA, the CDR3 is TGTGCCAGCCATTCCCAGGGGCTATCCACCGGGGAGCTGTTTTTT. Translated, it gives CASHSQGLSTGELFF.

The chain couples TRBV29-1 to TRBJ1-1, with D hard to call. From germline, CDR1 is SQVTM and CDR2 ANQGSEA. Trimming took 2 bases from V and 12 from J, leaving 19 bases between them. The CDR3 runs 13 residues. CDR3 nucleotides: TGCAGCGTTGAACCCCATGGCAGTAGGAGGCCTTTCTTT. It is translated as CSVEPHGSRRPFF.

This clonotype was seen more than once but under ten times. This chain joins TRBV14 and TRBJ2-2; D remains ambiguous. V lost 4 bases to trimming and J lost 3 bases, with 9 bases between them. This CDR3 is built from 14 residues. The germline gives CDR1 SGHDN, CDR2 FVKESK. CDR3 loop: CASSLGFYTGELFF. Here the CDR3 DNA reads TGTGCCAGCAGCCTCGGGTTCTACACCGGGGAGCTGTTTTTT.

This clonotype was found many times. The chain has TRBV25-1 and TRBJ1-1; TRBD1 is a possible D gene (5 bases). CDR1 is MGHDK, CDR2 SYGVNS, per germline. The CDR3 consists of 14 residues. The V end was cut by 4 bases, the J end by 5 bases, with 14 bases between. The CDR3 region has the DNA TGTGCCAGCAGTGGTTACAGGAGTCGTACTGAAGCTTTCTTT. Encoded protein: CASSGYRSRTEAFF.

With regard to this clonotype: The CDR3 does not end in the conserved phenylalanine or tryptophan, so this is likely a read error. The rearrangement links TRBV29-1 to TRBJ2-5, with 9 nucleotides matching TRBD2. The V gene's germline CDR1 is SQVTM and CDR2 ANQGSEA. V dropped 5 bases and J dropped 4; count of bases not matched to a gene: 5. There are 13 residues in the CDR3. CDR3 amino acids: CSVFSGGGETQYL. The CDR3 DNA is TGCAGCGTTTTTAGCGGGGGCGGAGAGACCCAGTACCTC.

The chain couples TRBV10-2 to TRBJ2-7; 8 bases map to TRBD1. CDR3 size: 14 residues. V trimming: 5 bases; J trimming: 0 bases; junction bases outside the gene matches: 3. Germline CDR1 WSHSY, CDR2 SAAADI. DNA of the CDR3: TGCGCCAGCAGTAGGGGACAGGACTCCTACGAGCAGTACTTC. It codes for CASSRGQDSYEQYF.

The V and J genes are TRBV7-8 and TRBJ2-5; tentatively, D is TRBD1 (5 bases). The germline gives CDR1 SGHVS, CDR2 FQNEAQ. V was pared by 1 base and J by 5 bases, with 11 bases between. CDR3 size: 14 residues. CDR3 protein: CASSLGPGWETQYF. The CDR3 bases are TGTGCCAGCAGCTTAGGCCCAGGGTGGGAGACCCAGTACTTC.

In its sample, this clonotype was seen a few times. The chain joins TRBV7-8 to TRBJ1-4; 10 bases align to TRBD1. Looked up from germline, CDR1 is SGHVS and CDR2 is FQNEAQ. The junction had 2 bases not matched to a gene; V was cut back by 0 bases and J by 4 bases. The CDR3 is 16 amino acids. CDR3 loop: CASSLADRGVNEKLFF. DNA of the CDR3: TGTGCCAGCAGCTTAGCGGACAGGGGGGTTAATGAAAAACTGTTTTTT. Using reference TRBV7-8 and TRBJ1-4 for the parts outside the CDR3, the full variable domain is GAGVSQSPRYKVAKRGQDVALRCDPISGHVSLFWYQQALGQGPEFLTYFQNEAQLDKSGLPSDRFFAERPEGSVSTLKIQRTQQEDSAVYLCASSLADRGVNEKLFFGSGTQLSVL.

The chain has TRBV20-1 and TRBJ1-2; D unclear. Between the trimmed V and J ends, which lost 8 bases and 6 bases, there was a span of 13 bases. The germline V gene has CDR1 DFQATT and CDR2 SNEGSKA (reference sequence). The CDR3 contains 11 residues. The CDR3 DNA reads TGCAGTTACTCCGGGTACGATGGCTACACCTTC. Translated: CSYSGYDGYTF.

A few counts support this clonotype. The chain joins TRBV7-8 to TRBJ1-1; 9 nucleotides agree with TRBD1. The CDR3 spans 16 residues. Trimming removed 2 bases from V and 3 bases from J; junction bases left unmatched: 7. CDR1 and CDR2 (germline): SGHVS, FQNEAQ. The CDR3: CASSLTHTGGDTEAFF. DNA for the CDR3: TGTGCCAGCAGCTTAACACACACAGGGGGCGACACTGAAGCTTTCTTT. Variable domain in full (rest from reference TRBV7-8 and TRBJ1-1): GAGVSQSPRYKVAKRGQDVALRCDPISGHVSLFWYQQALGQGPEFLTYFQNEAQLDKSGLPSDRFFAERPEGSVSTLKIQRTQQEDSAVYLCASSLTHTGGDTEAFFGQGTRLTVV.

This clonotype was observed a few times. This rearrangement joins TRBV20-1 to TRBJ1-2; D is perhaps TRBD1 (6 bases). The V gene's germline CDR1 is DFQATT and CDR2 SNEGSKA (reference sequence). The CDR3 spans 15 residues. Deletions cut 0 bases from V and 4 bases from J, with 15 bases between. CDR3 sequence reads: CSARDPGAQGYGYTF. The DNA of the CDR3 is TGCAGTGCTAGAGACCCAGGGGCGCAAGGCTATGGCTACACCTTC.

The count of this clonotype is one. The chain combines TRBV20-1 with TRBJ2-7; no definite D call. Germline V lookup: CDR1 DFQATT, CDR2 SNEGSKA (reference sequence). Trimming took off 0 bases at V and 3 bases at J, with 9 bases between the two ends. The CDR3 length is 13 residues. The CDR3: CSARDSTDYEQYF. In DNA form, the CDR3 reads TGCAGTGCTAGAGATAGCACAGACTACGAGCAGTACTTC.

The chain combines TRBV10-2 with TRBJ2-2; 7 bases align to TRBD2. The CDR3 sequence is 18 residues long. Germline-derived CDR1 and CDR2 are WSHSY and SAAADI. V was clipped by 3 bases and J by 4 bases; unmatched bases: 14. In DNA, the CDR3 is TGCGCCAGCAGTGAAGCTGGCGGCTGGCGGGAGATCACCGGGGAGCTGTTTTTT. The encoded protein is CASSEAGGWREITGELFF.

This clonotype was observed a few times. This chain joins TRBV19 and TRBJ1-5; tentatively, D is TRBD1 (5 bases). Germline lookup yields CDR1 LNHDA and CDR2 SQIVND (reference sequence). V lost 3 bases and J 15 bases, leaving 12 bases between the germline ends. CDR3 length: 11 residues. The DNA for the CDR3 is TGTGCCAGTAGTATGGGACTTATGATGCATTTT. Protein product: CASSMGLMMHF.

The J gene is TRBJ2-7, the V gene TRBV10-3, with D hard to call. CDR3 length: 11 residues. Germline values: CDR1 ENHRY, CDR2 SYGVKD. Trimming removed 2 bases from V and 6 bases from J, with 5 bases in between. In nucleotides, the CDR3 is TGTGCCATCAGTGAGGGCCTCGAGCAGTACTTC. Its translation: CAISEGLEQYF.

This chain joins TRBV20-1 and TRBJ1-5; the D is unclear. The CDR3 totals 12 residues. V was trimmed by 7 bases and J by 4 bases, leaving 11 bases between them. Germline CDR1 is DFQATT and CDR2 is SNEGSKA (reference sequence). The CDR3 spells CSVPAPNQPQHF. The CDR3 DNA reads TGCAGTGTGCCGGCACCTAATCAGCCCCAGCATTTT.

This rearrangement joins TRBV7-2 to TRBJ2-7, with D possibly being TRBD1 or TRBD2 (7 bases each). V was shortened by 3 bases and J by 7 bases, with 13 bases between the two germline ends. CDR1 SGHTA and CDR2 FQGNSA come from the germline V gene. CDR3 length: 13 residues. The CDR3 nucleotides read TGTGCCAGCAGCTTCAGACAGGGAGGGGAGCAGTACTTC. This codes for CASSFRQGGEQYF.

This clonotype was recorded a few times. The rearrangement links TRBV11-2 to TRBJ2-7, with TRBD1 identical over 7 bases. J gave up 5 bases and V 5 bases, and 3 bases lay outside the gene matches. Germline assignment: CDR1 SGHAT and CDR2 FQNNGV. This CDR3 contains 12 residues. The CDR3 bases are TGTGCCAGCAGCACAGACAGGGACGAGCAGTACTTC. Translating gives CASSTDRDEQYF.

J is TRBJ1-2 and V is TRBV7-9, with D perhaps matching TRBD1 (6 bases). Germline CDR1 and CDR2: SEHNR and FQNEAQ (reference sequence). CDR3 length: 14 residues. The germline V and J ends were trimmed by 0 bases and 3 bases, with 8 bases remaining between them. The CDR3 reads CASSLAGGYYGYTF. CDR3 sequence (DNA): TGTGCCAGCAGCTTAGCCGGGGGCTACTATGGCTACACCTTC.

This clonotype appeared a few times. The CDR3 DNA reads as TGTGCCAGCAAGATGAACAGGGGAGATAATTCACCCCTCCACTTT. Amino acid sequence: CASKMNRGDNSPLHF. The chain couples TRBV6-5 to TRBJ1-6; 7 positions agree with TRBD1. V dropped 7 bases and J dropped 5; count of bases not matched to a gene: 8. Germline CDR1 reads MNHEY; CDR2 reads SVGAGI. The CDR3 loop spans 15 amino acids.

This clonotype was seen more than once but under ten times. V usage is TRBV7-9 and J usage is TRBJ2-2, with D tentatively TRBD1 (6 bases). The CDR3 has 14 residues. V lost 5 bases, J lost 2 bases, and 9 bases lay in between. Germline CDR1 SEHNR, CDR2 FQNEAQ (reference sequence). CDR3: CASSPGQNTGELFF. The DNA of the CDR3 is TGTGCCAGCAGCCCGGGACAAAACACCGGGGAGCTGTTTTTT.

In its sample, this clonotype was seen many times. The V and J genes are TRBV7-9 and TRBJ1-1, with unresolved D. Trimming left V 5 bases short and J 3 bases short, with 7 bases between. This CDR3 region has 12 residues. CDR1 SEHNR and CDR2 FQNEAQ come from the germline V gene (reference sequence). CDR3 loop: CASSRGDTEAFF. In DNA, the CDR3 is TGTGCCAGCAGCCGGGGTGACACTGAAGCTTTCTTT. The full variable domain, in which reference TRBV7-9 and TRBJ1-1 provide the parts outside the CDR3, is DTGVSQNPRHKITKRGQNVTFRCDPISEHNRLYWYRQTLGQGPEFLTYFQNEAQLEKSRLLSDRFSAERPKGSFSTLEIQRTEQGDSAMYLCASSRGDTEAFFGQGTRLTVV.